The T cell receptor (beta chain) under discussion was sequenced for a study of blood T cell repertoires in COVID-19. Study details: Some COVID-19 samples were acute and others convalescent; all came from the United States, Italy and Spain. PBMCs, B-cell-depleted T cells, or T cells were the source of the cDNA or gDNA that made up the material.

Per the original methods: By means of reference gene primer amplification, nucleated cell counts were estimated. Data came from immunoSEQ multiplex PCR; TCRdb stores just in-frame clones and leaves some out. The V and J calls and clone size were taken over from that table, and D and trimming were inferred from the DNA. The sample includes under 200,000 clones, roughly 85% of them seen just once. The CDR3 is 16 residues long. J gave up 5 bases and V 2 bases, and 6 bases lay outside the gene matches. Per the germline V gene, CDR1 is MNHEY and CDR2 is SVGAGI. The sequencing input was peripheral blood. The sequence was collected from a man between 60 and 70 years old with active or convalescent COVID-19. The rearrangement joins TRBV6-5 to TRBJ2-1; 10 bases are a match to TRBD1. The CDR3 reads CASSYPGTGENNEQFF. CDR3 DNA sequence: TGTGCCAGCAGTTACCCCGGGACAGGGGAGAACAATGAGCAGTTCTTC.